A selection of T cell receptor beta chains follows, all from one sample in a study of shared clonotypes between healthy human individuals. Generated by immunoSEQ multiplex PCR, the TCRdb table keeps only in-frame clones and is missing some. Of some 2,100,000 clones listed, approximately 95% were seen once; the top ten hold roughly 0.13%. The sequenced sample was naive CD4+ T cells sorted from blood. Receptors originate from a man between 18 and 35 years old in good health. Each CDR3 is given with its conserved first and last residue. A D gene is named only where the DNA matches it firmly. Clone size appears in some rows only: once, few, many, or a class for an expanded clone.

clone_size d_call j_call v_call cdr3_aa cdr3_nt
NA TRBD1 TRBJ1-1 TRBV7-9 CASSLRSQGGTEAFF TGTGCCAGCAGCTTGCGATCACAGGGGGGCACTGAAGCTTTCTTT
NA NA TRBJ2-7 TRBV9 CASSVGGDPYEQYF TGTGCCAGCAGCGTGGGGGGTGACCCCTACGAGCAGTACTTC
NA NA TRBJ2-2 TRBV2 CASRGGDTGELFF TGTGCCAGCAGAGGTGGGGACACCGGGGAGCTGTTTTTT
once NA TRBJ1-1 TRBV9 CASTSNIGTEAFF TGTGCCAGCACCTCTAATATCGGCACTGAAGCTTTCTTT
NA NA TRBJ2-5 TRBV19 CASSTTPTLQWETQYF TGTGCCAGTAGTACTACTCCGACCCTACAATGGGAGACCCAGTACTTC
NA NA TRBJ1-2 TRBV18 CASSPTASYGYTF TGTGCCAGCTCACCGACCGCGTCATATGGCTACACCTTC
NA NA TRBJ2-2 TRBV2 CASRRSGELFF TGTGCCAGCCGACGAAGTGGGGAGCTGTTTTTT
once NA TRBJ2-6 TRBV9 CASSVGMSSGANVLTF TGTGCCAGCAGCGTAGGAATGTCCTCTGGGGCCAACGTCCTGACTTTC
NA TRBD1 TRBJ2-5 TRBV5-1 CASSLNTGGETQYF TGCGCCAGCAGCCTGAATACAGGGGGGGAGACCCAGTACTTC
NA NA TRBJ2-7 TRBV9 CASSPRDGPSTGQYF TGTGCCAGCAGCCCCCGGGACGGCCCCTCGACCGGGCAGTACTTC
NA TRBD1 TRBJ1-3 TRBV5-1 CASSFLFGQGRDSTSGNTIYF TGCGCCAGCAGCTTTCTCTTCGGACAGGGAAGGGACTCAACTTCTGGAAACACCATATATTTT
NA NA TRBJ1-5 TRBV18 CASSPPERIGQPQHF TGTGCCAGCTCACCACCCGAACGTATAGGTCAGCCCCAGCATTTT
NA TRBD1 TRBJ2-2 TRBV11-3 CASSQDRPGIAGELFF TGTGCCAGCAGTCAGGACAGGCCTGGGATAGCCGGGGAGCTGTTTTTT
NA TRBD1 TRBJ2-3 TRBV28 CASSIHGTGLADTQYF TGTGCCAGCAGTATCCATGGGACAGGGCTGGCAGATACGCAGTATTTT
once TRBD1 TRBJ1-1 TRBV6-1 CASSPIPGQGTEAFF TGTGCCAGCAGTCCTATCCCGGGACAGGGGACTGAAGCTTTCTTT
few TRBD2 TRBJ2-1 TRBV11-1 CASSSSGGRSYNEQFF TGTGCCAGCAGCTCTAGCGGGGGTCGCTCCTACAATGAGCAGTTCTTC
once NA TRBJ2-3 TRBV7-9 CASSPPRLTVRADTQYF TGTGCCAGCAGCCCTCCTCGGCTTACTGTAAGGGCAGATACGCAGTATTTT
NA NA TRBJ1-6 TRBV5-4 CASSLTGSSYNSPLHF TGTGCCAGCAGCTTGACAGGTAGCTCCTATAATTCACCCCTCCACTTT
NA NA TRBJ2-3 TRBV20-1 CSARRDTQYF TGCAGTGCTAGGAGGGATACGCAGTATTTT
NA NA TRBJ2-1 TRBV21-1 CASSNQGSWNEQFF TGTGCCAGCAGCAATCAGGGCAGTTGGAATGAGCAGTTCTTC
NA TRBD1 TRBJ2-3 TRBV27 CASSLDRVADTQYF TGTGCCAGCAGCCTCGACAGGGTCGCAGATACGCAGTATTTT
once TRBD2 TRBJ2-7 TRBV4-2 CASSQASGSRYEQYF TGTGCCAGCAGCCAAGCCAGCGGGAGTAGGTACGAGCAGTACTTC
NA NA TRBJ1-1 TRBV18 CASSPPGKTEAFF TGTGCCAGCTCACCACCCGGGAAAACTGAAGCTTTCTTT
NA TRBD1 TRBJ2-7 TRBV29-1 CSVVQGTYEQYF TGCAGCGTTGTACAGGGGACCTACGAGCAGTACTTC
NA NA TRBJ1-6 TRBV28 CASSLRDNSPLHF TGTGCCAGCAGTTTGCGTGATAATTCACCCCTCCACTTT
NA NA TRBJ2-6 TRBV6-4 CASSDYTRQSRANVLTF TGTGCCAGCAGTGACTACACACGACAAAGTCGGGCCAACGTCCTGACTTTC
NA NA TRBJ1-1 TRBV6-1 CASSEAVVGNTEAFF TGTGCCAGCAGTGAAGCGGTGGTCGGAAACACTGAAGCTTTCTTT
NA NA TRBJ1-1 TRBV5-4 CASSTGGVKWYTEAFF TGTGCCAGCAGCACTGGGGGGGTAAAGTGGTACACTGAAGCTTTCTTT
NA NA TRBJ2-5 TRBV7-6 CASSSTGPGETQYF TGTGCCAGCAGCTCCACAGGACCTGGGGAGACCCAGTACTTC
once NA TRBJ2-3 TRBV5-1 CASSQGQTDTQYF TGCGCCAGCAGCCAAGGACAGACAGATACGCAGTATTTT
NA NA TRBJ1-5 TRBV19 CASSAPGGVNQPQHF TGTGCCAGTAGTGCCCCCGGAGGGGTCAATCAGCCCCAGCATTTT
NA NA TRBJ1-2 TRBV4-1 CASSQATGNYGYTF TGCGCCAGCAGCCAAGCCACAGGGAACTATGGCTACACCTTC
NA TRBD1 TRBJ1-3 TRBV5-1 CASRPTGASGNTIYF TGCGCCAGCAGACCTACAGGGGCCTCTGGAAACACCATATATTTT
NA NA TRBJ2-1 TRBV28 CASIQGGARNEQFF TGTGCCAGCATCCAGGGGGGGGCTAGGAATGAGCAGTTCTTC
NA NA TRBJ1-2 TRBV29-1 CSVEDASYGYTF TGCAGCGTTGAAGATGCCAGCTATGGCTACACCTTC
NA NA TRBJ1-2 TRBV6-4 CASSDSSSGMAGYTF TGTGCCAGCAGTGACTCGAGTTCCGGGATGGCTGGCTACACCTTC
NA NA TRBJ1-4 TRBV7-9 CASSLTAATNEKLFF TGTGCCAGCAGCTTAACGGCAGCTACTAATGAAAAACTGTTTTTT
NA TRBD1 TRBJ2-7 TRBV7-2 CASSLGGTGGGYEQYF TGTGCCAGCAGCTTAGGTGGGACAGGGGGTGGATACGAGCAGTACTTC
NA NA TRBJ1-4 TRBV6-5 CASSYSGLNEKLFF TGTGCCAGCAGTTACTCCGGGTTGAATGAAAAACTGTTTTTT
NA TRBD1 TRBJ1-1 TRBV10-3 CATGTGGITEAFF TGTGCCACAGGGACAGGGGGCATCACTGAAGCTTTCTTT
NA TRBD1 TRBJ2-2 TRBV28 CASSSDRARAGELFF TGTGCCAGCAGTTCCGACAGGGCCCGAGCGGGGGAGCTGTTTTTT
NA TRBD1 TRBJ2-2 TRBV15 CATSISQGFNTGELFF TGTGCCACCAGCATCTCACAGGGGTTTAACACCGGGGAGCTGTTTTTT
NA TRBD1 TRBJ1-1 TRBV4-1 CASSQQRQGRTEAFF TGCGCCAGCAGCCAGCAACGACAGGGGAGAACTGAAGCTTTCTTT
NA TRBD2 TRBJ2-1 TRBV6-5 CASRPSGSYNEQFF TGTGCCAGTCGCCCTAGCGGGAGTTACAATGAGCAGTTCTTC
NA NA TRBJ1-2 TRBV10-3 CAISVHPRAEWGYTF TGTGCCATCAGTGTACACCCCAGGGCCGAGTGGGGCTACACCTTC
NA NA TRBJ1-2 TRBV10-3 CATGTENYGYTF TGTGCCACCGGGACGGAGAACTATGGCTACACCTTC
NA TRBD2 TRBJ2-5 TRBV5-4 CASSRTSGGGQETQYF TGTGCCAGCAGTCGGACTAGCGGGGGAGGCCAAGAGACCCAGTACTTC
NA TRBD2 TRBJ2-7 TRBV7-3 CASSPSGGSYEQYF TGTGCCAGCAGCCCTAGCGGGGGTAGCTACGAGCAGTACTTC
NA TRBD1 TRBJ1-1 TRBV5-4 CASSYRGRTEAFF TGTGCCAGCAGCTACAGGGGGCGGACTGAAGCTTTCTTT
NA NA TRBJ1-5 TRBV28 CASSLPDRRNSQPQHF TGTGCCAGCAGTTTACCCGACAGGCGGAATTCTCAGCCCCAGCATTTT
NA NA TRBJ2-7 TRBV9 CASSVAGGLSEQYF TGTGCCAGCAGCGTAGCGGGGGGCCTCTCGGAGCAGTACTTC